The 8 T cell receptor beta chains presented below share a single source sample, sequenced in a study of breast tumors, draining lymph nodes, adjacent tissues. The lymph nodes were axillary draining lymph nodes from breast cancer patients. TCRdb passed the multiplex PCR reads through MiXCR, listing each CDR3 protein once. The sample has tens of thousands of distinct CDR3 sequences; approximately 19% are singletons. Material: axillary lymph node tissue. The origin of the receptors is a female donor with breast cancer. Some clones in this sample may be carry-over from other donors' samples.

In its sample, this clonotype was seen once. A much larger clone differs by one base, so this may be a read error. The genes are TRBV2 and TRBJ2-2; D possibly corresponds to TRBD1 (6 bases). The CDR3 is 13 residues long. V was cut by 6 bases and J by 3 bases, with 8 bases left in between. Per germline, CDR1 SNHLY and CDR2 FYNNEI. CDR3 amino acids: CASRAGDTGELFF. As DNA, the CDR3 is TGTGCCAGCAGAGCAGGGGACACCGGGGAGCTGTTTTTT. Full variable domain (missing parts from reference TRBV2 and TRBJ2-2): EPEVTQTPSHQVTQMGQEVILRCVPISNHLYFYWYRQILGQKVEFLVSFYNNEISEKSEIFDDQFSVERPDGSNFTLKIRSTKLEDSAMYFCASRAGDTGELFFGEGSRLTVL.

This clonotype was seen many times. CDR3: CASSAYNEQFF. As DNA, the CDR3 is TGTGCCAGCTCCGCTTACAATGAGCAGTTCTTC. This chain uses TRBV6-2 or TRBV6-3 with TRBJ2-1, with D uncertain. The CDR3 has 11 amino acids. The germline gives CDR1 MNHEY, CDR2 SVGEGT. V was clipped by 8 bases and J by 4 bases, with 6 bases between them.

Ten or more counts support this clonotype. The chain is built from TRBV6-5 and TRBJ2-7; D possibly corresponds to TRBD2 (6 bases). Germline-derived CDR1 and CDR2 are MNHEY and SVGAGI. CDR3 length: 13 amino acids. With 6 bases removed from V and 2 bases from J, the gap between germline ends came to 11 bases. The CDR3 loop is CASRKPSAYEQYF. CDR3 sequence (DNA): TGTGCCAGCAGGAAACCTAGCGCCTACGAGCAGTACTTC.

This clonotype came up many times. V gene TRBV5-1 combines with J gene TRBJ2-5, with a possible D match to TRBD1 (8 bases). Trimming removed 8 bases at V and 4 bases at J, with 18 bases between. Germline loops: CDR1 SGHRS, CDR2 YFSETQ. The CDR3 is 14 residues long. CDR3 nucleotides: TGCGCCAGTAGCGGACAGGGAGGGTTAGAGACCCAGTACTTC. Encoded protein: CASSGQGGLETQYF.

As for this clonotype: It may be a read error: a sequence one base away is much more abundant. The CDR3 sequence: CASSGETLAGGAGQFF. The DNA of the CDR3 is TGTGCCAGTAGCGGAGAAACGTTAGCGGGAGGGGCGGGGCAGTTCTTC. The V and J genes are TRBV19 and TRBJ2-1, with 11 nucleotides matching TRBD2. The CDR3 is 16 residues long. CDR1 LNHDA and CDR2 SQIVND come from the germline V gene (reference sequence). The junction had 16 bases not matched to a gene; V was cut back by 6 bases and J by 12 bases. Combining the CDR3 with reference TRBV19 and TRBJ2-1 gives the whole variable domain DGGITQSPKYLFRKEGQNVTLSCEQNLNHDAMYWYRQDPGQGLRLIYYSQIVNDFQKGDIAEGYSVSREKKESFPLTVTSAQKNPTAFYLCASSGETLAGGAGQFFGPGTRLTVL.

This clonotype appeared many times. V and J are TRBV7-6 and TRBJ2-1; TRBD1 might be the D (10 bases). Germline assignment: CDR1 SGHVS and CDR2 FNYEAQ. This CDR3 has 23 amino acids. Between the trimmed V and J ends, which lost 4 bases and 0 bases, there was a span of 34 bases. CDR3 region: CASSSPSWDRGLAGQSSYNEQFF. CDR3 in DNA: TGTGCCAGCAGCTCCCCGTCTTGGGACAGGGGCCTAGCGGGACAAAGCTCCTACAATGAGCAGTTCTTC.

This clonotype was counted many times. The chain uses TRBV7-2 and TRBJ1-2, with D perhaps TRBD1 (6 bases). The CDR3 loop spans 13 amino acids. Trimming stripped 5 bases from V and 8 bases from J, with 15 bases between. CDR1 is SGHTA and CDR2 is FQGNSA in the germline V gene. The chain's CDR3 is CASSPLDSRGYTF. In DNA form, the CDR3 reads TGTGCCAGCAGCCCTTTGGACAGTCGGGGCTACACCTTC.

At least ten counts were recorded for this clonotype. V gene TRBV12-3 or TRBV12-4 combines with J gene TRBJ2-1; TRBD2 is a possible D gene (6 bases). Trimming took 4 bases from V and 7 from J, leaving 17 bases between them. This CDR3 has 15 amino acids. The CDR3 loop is CASSSRDSSRNEQFF. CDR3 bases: TGTGCCAGCAGTTCCCGGGACTCCTCGAGGAATGAGCAGTTCTTC.